This T cell receptor beta chain was identified in a study of T cell responses to AZD1222 COVID-19 vaccine. TCRdb's table, derived via immunoSEQ multiplex PCR, lists solely in-frame clones and lacks some. The sample records approximately 100,000 clones, 80% to 90% being singletons. The CDR3 runs 12 residues. Trimming took off 6 bases at V and 4 bases at J, with 9 bases between the two ends. CDR1 is MNHEY, CDR2 SVGAGI, per germline. This TCR was sampled from an adult in good health. Sequenced material: peripheral blood, taken on day 0 of AZD1222 vaccination. The chain uses TRBV6-5 and TRBJ1-2; D uncertain. The CDR3 sequence is CASSPSRYGYTF. The CDR3 nucleotides read TGTGCCAGCAGCCCCTCGCGCTATGGCTACACCTTC.